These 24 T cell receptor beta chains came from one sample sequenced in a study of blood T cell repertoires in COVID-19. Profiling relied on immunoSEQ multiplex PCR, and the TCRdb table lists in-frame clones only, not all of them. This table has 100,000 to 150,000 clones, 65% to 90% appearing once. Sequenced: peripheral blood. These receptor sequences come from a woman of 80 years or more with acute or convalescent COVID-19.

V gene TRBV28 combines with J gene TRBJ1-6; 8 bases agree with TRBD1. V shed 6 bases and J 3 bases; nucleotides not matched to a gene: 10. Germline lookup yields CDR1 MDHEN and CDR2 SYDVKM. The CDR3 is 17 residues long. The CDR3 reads CASSLPDREGYNSPLHF. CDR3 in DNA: TGTGCCAGCAGCTTACCGGACAGGGAGGGCTATAATTCACCCCTCCACTTT.

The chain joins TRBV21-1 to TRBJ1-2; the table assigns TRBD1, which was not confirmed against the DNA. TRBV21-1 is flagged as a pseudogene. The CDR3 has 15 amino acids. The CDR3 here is CASSKAGDDNYGYTF. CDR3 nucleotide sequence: TGTGCCAGCAGCAAAGCAGGGGATGATAACTATGGCTACACCTTC.

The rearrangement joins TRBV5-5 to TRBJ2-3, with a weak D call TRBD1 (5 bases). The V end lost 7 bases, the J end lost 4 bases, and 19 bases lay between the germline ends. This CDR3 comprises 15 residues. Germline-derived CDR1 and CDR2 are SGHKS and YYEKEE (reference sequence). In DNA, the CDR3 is TGTGCCAGCGGAGCGATGGGGCGCGGAGCAGATACGCAGTATTTT. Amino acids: CASGAMGRGADTQYF. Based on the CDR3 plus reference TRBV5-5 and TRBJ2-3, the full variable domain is DAGVTQSPTHLIKTRGQQVTLRCSPISGHKSVSWYQQVLGQGPQFIFQYYEKEERGRGNFPDRFSARQFPNYSSELNVNALLLGDSALYLCASGAMGRGADTQYFGPGTRLTVL.

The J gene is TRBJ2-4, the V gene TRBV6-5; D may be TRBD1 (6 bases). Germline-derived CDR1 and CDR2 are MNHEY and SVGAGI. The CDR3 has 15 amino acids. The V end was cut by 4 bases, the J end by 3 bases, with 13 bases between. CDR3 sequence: CASSWLRTDKNIQYF. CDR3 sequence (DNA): TGTGCCAGCAGTTGGCTCCGGACAGACAAAAACATTCAGTACTTC.

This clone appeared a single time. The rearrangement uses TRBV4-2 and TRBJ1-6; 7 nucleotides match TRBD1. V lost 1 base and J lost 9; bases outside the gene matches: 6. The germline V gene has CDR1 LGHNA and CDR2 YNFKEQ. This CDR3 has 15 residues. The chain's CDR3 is CASSQGQGSVSPLHF. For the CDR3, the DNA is TGTGCCAGCAGCCAAGGACAGGGCAGTGTTTCACCCCTCCACTTT.

The DNA of the CDR3 is TGTGCCAGCAGCTTATCAGGACAGACCTACAATGAGCAGTTCTTC. Its protein is CASSLSGQTYNEQFF. The chain carries TRBV7-3 and TRBJ2-1; perhaps TRBD1 as D (6 bases). CDR1 is SGHTA and CDR2 is FQGTGA in the germline V gene. This CDR3 spans 15 amino acids. Deletions cut 2 bases from V and 2 bases from J, with 10 bases between.

The CDR3 coding sequence is TGCGCCAGCGGGACAGCCTCCAAAGGAGGCTACACCTTC. It translates to CASGTASKGGYTF. The gene calls are TRBV5-1 and TRBJ1-2; the match to TRBD1 covers 7 bases. CDR1 SGHRS and CDR2 YFSETQ come from the germline V gene. The CDR3 contains 13 residues. The J segment lost 8 bases and the V segment lost 7 bases, leaving 11 bases of the junction unmatched. Variable domain in full (rest from reference TRBV5-1 and TRBJ1-2): KAGVTQTPRYLIKTRGQQVTLSCSPISGHRSVSWYQQTPGQGLQFLFEYFSETQRNKGNFPGRFSGRQFSNSRSEMNVSTLELGDSALYLCASGTASKGGYTFGSGTRLTVV.

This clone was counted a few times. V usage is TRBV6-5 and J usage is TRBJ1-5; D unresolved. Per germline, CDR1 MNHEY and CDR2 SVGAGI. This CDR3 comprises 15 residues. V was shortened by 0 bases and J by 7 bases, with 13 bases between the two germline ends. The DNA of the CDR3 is TGTGCCAGCAGTTACTCGTCCGGGGTGGGGCAGCCCCAGCATTTT. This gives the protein CASSYSSGVGQPQHF.

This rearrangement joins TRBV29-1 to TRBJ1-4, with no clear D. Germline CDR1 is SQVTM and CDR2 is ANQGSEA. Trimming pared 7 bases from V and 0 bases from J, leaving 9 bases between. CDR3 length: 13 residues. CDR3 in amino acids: CSASRTTNEKLFF. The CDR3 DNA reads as TGCAGCGCCTCCAGGACAACTAATGAAAAACTGTTTTTT.

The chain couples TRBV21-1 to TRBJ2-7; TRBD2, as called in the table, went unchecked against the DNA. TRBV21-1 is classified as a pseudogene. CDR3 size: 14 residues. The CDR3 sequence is CASRGGGPTYEQYV. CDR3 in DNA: TGTGCCAGCAGAGGGGGGGGCCCAACCTACGAGCAGTACGTC.

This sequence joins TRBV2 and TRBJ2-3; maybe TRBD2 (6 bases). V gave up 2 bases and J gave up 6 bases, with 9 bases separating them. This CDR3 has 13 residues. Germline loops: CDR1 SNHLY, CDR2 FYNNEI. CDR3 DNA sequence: TGTGCCAGCAGTGAATTTGGGAGGGATACGCAGTATTTT. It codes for CASSEFGRDTQYF. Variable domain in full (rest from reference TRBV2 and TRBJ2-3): EPEVTQTPSHQVTQMGQEVILRCVPISNHLYFYWYRQILGQKVEFLVSFYNNEISEKSEIFDDQFSVERPDGSNFTLKIRSTKLEDSAMYFCASSEFGRDTQYFGPGTRLTVL.

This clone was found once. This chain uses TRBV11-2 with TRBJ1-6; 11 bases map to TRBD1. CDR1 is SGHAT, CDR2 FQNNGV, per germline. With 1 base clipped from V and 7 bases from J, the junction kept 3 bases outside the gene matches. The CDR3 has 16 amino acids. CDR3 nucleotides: TGTGCCAGCAGCTTAGTCCGGGACAGGGGGAATTCACCCCTCCACTTT. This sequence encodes CASSLVRDRGNSPLHF.

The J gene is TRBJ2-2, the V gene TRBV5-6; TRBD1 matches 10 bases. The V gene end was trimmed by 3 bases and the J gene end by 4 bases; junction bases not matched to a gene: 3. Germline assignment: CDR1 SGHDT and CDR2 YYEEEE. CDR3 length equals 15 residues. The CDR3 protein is CASSWDRGRTGELFF. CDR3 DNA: TGTGCCAGCAGCTGGGACAGGGGTCGCACCGGGGAGCTGTTTTTT.

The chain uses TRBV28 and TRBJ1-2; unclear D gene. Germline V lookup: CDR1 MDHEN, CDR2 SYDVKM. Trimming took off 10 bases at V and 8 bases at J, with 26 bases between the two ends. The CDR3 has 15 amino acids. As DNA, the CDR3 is TGTGCCACTCTAATCCTCGACTCCTCGGTATCGGGCTACACCTTC. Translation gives CATLILDSSVSGYTF.

The CDR3 DNA sequence: TGTGCCAGCTCACCATCACAACACACTGAAGCTTTCTTT. Its protein product is CASSPSQHTEAFF. This chain uses TRBV18 with TRBJ1-1; no clear D gene. The V gene lost 2 bases and the J gene lost 3 bases, with 7 bases spanning the gap. This CDR3 region has 13 residues. In germline, CDR1 is KGHSH, CDR2 LQKENI. Complete variable domain (other parts from reference TRBV18 and TRBJ1-1): NAGVMQNPRHLVRRRGQEARLRCSPMKGHSHVYWYRQLPEEGLKFMVYLQKENIIDESGMPKERFSAEFPKEGPSILRIQQVVRGDSAAYFCASSPSQHTEAFFGQGTRLTVV.

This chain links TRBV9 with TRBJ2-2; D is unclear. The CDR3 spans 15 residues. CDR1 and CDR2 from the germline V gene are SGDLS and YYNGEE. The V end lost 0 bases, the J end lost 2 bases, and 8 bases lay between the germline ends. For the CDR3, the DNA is TGTGCCAGCAGCGTAGGAGGCAGCAACACCGGGGAGCTGTTTTTT. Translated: CASSVGGSNTGELFF. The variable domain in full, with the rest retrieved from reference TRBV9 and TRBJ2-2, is DSGVTQTPKHLITATGQRVTLRCSPRSGDLSVYWYQQSLDQGLQFLIQYYNGEERAKGNILERFSAQQFPDLHSELNLSSLELGDSALYFCASSVGGSNTGELFFGEGSRLTVL.

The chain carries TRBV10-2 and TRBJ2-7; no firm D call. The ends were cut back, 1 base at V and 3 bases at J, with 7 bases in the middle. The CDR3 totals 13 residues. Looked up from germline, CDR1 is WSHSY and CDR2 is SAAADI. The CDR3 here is CASSEYYYYEQYV. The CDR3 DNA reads TGCGCCAGCAGTGAGTACTACTACTACGAGCAGTACGTC.

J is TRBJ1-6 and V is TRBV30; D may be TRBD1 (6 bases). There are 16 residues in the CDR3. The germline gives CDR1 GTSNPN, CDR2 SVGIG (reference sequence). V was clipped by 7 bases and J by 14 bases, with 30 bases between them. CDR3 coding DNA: TGTGCCTTAAAGCTAAAAGGGGGATGCCCTCTCCCCTCCCTCCACTTT. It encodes CALKLKGGCPLPSLHF.

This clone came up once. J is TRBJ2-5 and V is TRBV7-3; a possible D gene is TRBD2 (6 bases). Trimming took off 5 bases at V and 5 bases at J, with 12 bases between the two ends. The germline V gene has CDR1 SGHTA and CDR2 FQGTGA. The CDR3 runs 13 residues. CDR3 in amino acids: CASSPGTGETQYF. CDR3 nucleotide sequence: TGTGCCAGCAGCCCCGGGACTGGCGAGACCCAGTACTTC.

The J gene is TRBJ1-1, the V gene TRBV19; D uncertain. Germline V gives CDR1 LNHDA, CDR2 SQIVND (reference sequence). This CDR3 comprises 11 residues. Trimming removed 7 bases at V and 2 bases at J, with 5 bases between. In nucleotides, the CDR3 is TGTGCCAGTACCGTAAACACTGAAGCTTTCTTT. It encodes CASTVNTEAFF.

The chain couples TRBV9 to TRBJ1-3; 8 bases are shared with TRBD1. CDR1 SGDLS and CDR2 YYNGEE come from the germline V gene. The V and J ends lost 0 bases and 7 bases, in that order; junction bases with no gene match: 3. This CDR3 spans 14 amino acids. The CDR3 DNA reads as TGTGCCAGCAGCGTAGGCCAGGGGGCGAACACCATATATTTT. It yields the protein CASSVGQGANTIYF. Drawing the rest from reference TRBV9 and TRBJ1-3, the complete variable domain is DSGVTQTPKHLITATGQRVTLRCSPRSGDLSVYWYQQSLDQGLQFLIQYYNGEERAKGNILERFSAQQFPDLHSELNLSSLELGDSALYFCASSVGQGANTIYFGEGSWLTVV.

CDR3 amino acids: CASSPIENTEAFF. In DNA, the CDR3 is TGTGCCAGCTCACCTATAGAGAACACTGAAGCTTTCTTT. This sequence joins TRBV18 and TRBJ1-1; no definite D call. This CDR3 comprises 13 residues. Germline V gene sequence: CDR1 KGHSH, CDR2 LQKENI. The V end was cut by 3 bases, the J end by 1 base, with 6 bases between.

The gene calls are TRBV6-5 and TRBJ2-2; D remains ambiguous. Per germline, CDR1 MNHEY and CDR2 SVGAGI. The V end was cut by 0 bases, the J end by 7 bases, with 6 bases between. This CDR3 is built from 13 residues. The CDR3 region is CASSYSPLGELFF. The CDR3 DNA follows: TGTGCCAGCAGTTACTCCCCTCTCGGGGAGCTGTTTTTT.

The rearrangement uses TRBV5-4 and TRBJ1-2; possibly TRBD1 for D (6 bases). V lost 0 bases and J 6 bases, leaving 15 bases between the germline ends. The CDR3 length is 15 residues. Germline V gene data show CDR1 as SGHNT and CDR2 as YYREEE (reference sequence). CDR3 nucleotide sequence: TGTGCCAGCAGCTTGGCAGGTACAGGGTTCCATGGCTACACCTTC. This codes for CASSLAGTGFHGYTF.